This T cell receptor (beta chain) derives from a study of spatial heterogeneity in lung cancer (dated by TCRdb to the late 2010s). Regarding the complete study: More beta-chain than alpha-chain transcripts were consistently detected, likely reflecting higher beta-chain transcript abundance. TCR repertoire features were related to nonsynonymous mutation counts determined by whole-exome sequencing of tumor tissue. TCR alpha and beta repertoires were quantitatively compared across multiple tumor regions, matched nontumor lung and blood in non-small cell lung cancer. In the raw uncorrected reads, each unique combination of TCR and UMI appeared more than ten times on average. Both alpha and beta chains were TCR-sequenced in samples taken at surgery, namely 220 tumor regions, more than 62 matched nontumor lung samples and 45 to 60 PBMC samples. What the work shows at the level of the full study, not this receptor alone: Ubiquitous expanded tumor TCRs were detected in blood more often at tumor resection than at routine follow-up. Additional single-cell paired TCR alpha and beta sequencing was considered necessary to confirm, at a functional level, the hypothesis that regional TCRs recognize regional mutations.

From the germline V gene, CDR1 is MGHRA and CDR2 is YSYEKL. V is pared back by 1 base and J by 4 bases, with 19 bases lying between the germline termini. There are 18 amino acids in the CDR3, from cysteine to phenylalanine inclusive. Only the CDR3 region is kept as DNA, spanning 54 bases read in frame from base 1. This clonotype was detected ten times or more. What this receptor recognizes is not known. It has no much larger one-base neighbor in the sample; base qualities were not kept. Libraries were made using 5' RACE. These reads were obtained on a NextSeq 500. In the TCR library protocol, a unique molecular identifier was attached to each TCR cDNA molecule so that PCR and sequencing errors could be corrected. The original pipeline was this. TCR identification, UMI-based error correction and CDR3 extraction were all carried out with Decombinator tools. Expanded TCRs were defined as those above a frequency of 2 per 1,000, corresponding to the top 1% of the tumor frequency distribution. Renyi diversity was computed with the R vegan package after each repertoire had been subsampled 100 times to 5,000 TCRs. CDR3 similarity networks were constructed using string-kernel similarity of amino acid triplets, with links drawn between CDR3s whose pairwise similarity was above 0.82. In TCRdb, the public reads were trimmed at Q25 with fastp and aligned with MiXCR, with productive beta chains retained. Records with the same CDR3 protein are collapsed into one entry carrying the most frequent genes and DNA. TCRdb, not the original authors, processed these V and J calls. A total of 23,000 or so distinct CDR3 sequences appear in this sample, 5.5% to 7% of them only once. Jointly, the top ten make up 13% to 15% of the sample.

The sample's time point label, decoded: sample taken at primary tumor resection. TCR sequencing used whole RNA extracted from tumor and nontumor lung tissue, or from cryopreserved PBMC samples, without cell sorting. Donors were about 70 patients with early-stage, untreated non-small cell lung cancer from the lung TRACERx cohort. Patients were selected for TCR sequencing only if sufficient RNA was available from at least two tumor regions. The rearrangement joined TRBV4-1 to TRBJ2-2; possibly the D gene is TRBD2, per 5 matching bases. The TCR was taken from a male donor with early-stage non-small cell lung cancer. The material sequenced was PBMCs, taken at surgery. The DNA reads TGCGCCAGCAGCCAAGGGGTCGCCACTAGGGCCTTCACCGGGGAGCTGTTTTTT. This yields the protein CASSQGVATRAFTGELFF.